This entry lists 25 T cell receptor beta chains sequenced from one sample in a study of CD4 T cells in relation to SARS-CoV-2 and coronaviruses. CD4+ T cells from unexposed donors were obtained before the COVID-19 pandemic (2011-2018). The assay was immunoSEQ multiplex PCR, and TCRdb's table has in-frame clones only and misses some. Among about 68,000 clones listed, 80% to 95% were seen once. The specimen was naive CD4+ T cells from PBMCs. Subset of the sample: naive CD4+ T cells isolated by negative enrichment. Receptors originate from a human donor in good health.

The CDR3 region has the DNA TGTGCCAGCAGTTTTGGGGGACAGCCCCAGCATTTT. It encodes CASSFGGQPQHF. The chain carries TRBV12-3 or TRBV12-4 and TRBJ1-5; a weak D match, TRBD1 (5 bases). V was pared by 3 bases and J by 7 bases, with 7 bases between. CDR3 length: 12 residues.

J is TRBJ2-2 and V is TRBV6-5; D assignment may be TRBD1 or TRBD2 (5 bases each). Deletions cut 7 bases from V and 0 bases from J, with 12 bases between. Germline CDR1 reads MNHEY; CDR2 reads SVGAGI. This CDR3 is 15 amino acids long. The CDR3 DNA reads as TGTGCCAGCAACGACGGGACGGCGAACACCGGGGAGCTGTTTTTT. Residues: CASNDGTANTGELFF.

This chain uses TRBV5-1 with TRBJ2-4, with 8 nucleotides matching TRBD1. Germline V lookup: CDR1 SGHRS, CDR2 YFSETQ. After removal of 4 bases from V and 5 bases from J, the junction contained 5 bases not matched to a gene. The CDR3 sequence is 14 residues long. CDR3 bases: TGCGCCAGCAGCCCCTCCAGGGGGCAAAACATTCAGTACTTC. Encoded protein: CASSPSRGQNIQYF. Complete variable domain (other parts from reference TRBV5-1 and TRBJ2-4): KAGVTQTPRYLIKTRGQQVTLSCSPISGHRSVSWYQQTPGQGLQFLFEYFSETQRNKGNFPGRFSGRQFSNSRSEMNVSTLELGDSALYLCASSPSRGQNIQYFGAGTRLSVL.

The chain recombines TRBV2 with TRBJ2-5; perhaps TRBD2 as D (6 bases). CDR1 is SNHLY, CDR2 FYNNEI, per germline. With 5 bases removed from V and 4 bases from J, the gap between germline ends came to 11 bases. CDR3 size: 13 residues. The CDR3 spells CASSRDSRETQYF. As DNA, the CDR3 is TGTGCCAGCAGTCGGGACTCTCGAGAGACCCAGTACTTC.

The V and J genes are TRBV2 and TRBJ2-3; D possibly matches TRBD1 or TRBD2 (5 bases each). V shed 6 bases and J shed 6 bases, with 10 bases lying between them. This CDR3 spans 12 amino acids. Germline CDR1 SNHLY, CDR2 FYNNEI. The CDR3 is CASRDRGDTQYF. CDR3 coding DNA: TGTGCCAGCAGAGACAGAGGGGATACGCAGTATTTT.

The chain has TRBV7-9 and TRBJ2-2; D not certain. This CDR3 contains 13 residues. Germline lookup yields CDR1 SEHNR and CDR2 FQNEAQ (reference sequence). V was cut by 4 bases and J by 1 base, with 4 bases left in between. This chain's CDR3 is CASSSLNTGELFF. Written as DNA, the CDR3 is TGTGCCAGCAGCTCATTGAACACCGGGGAGCTGTTTTTT.

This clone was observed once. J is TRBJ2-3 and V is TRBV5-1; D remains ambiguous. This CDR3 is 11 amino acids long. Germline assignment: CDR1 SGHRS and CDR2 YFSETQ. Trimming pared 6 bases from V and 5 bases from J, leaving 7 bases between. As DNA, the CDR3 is TGCGCCAGCACCTGGGGAGATACGCAGTATTTT. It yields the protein CASTWGDTQYF.

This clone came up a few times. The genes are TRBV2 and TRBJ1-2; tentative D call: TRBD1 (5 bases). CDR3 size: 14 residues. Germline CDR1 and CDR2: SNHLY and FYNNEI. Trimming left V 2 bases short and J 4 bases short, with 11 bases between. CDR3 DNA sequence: TGTGCCAGCAGTGAACTTCAGGGTAGCTATGGCTACACCTTC. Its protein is CASSELQGSYGYTF. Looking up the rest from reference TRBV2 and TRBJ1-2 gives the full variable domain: EPEVTQTPSHQVTQMGQEVILRCVPISNHLYFYWYRQILGQKVEFLVSFYNNEISEKSEIFDDQFSVERPDGSNFTLKIRSTKLEDSAMYFCASSELQGSYGYTFGSGTRLTVV.

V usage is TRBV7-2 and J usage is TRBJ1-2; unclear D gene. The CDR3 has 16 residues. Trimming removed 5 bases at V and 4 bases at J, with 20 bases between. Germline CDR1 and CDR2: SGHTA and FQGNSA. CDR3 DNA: TGTGCCAGCAGCACAAGATCCTTGGCTCCACCCTATGGCTACACCTTC. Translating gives CASSTRSLAPPYGYTF.

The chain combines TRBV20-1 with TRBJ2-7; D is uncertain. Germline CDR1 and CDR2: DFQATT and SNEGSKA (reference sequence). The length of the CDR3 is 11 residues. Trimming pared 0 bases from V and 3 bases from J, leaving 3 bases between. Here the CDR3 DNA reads TGCAGTGCTAGAGACAGCTACGAGCAGTACTTC. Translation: CSARDSYEQYF.

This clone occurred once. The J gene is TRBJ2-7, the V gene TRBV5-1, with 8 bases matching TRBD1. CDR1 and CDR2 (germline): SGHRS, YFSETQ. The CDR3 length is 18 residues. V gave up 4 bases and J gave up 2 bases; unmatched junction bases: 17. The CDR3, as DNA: TGCGCCAGCAGCCCTAGAAATAGACGGGACAGGATCGCCTACGAGCAGTACTTC. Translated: CASSPRNRRDRIAYEQYF.

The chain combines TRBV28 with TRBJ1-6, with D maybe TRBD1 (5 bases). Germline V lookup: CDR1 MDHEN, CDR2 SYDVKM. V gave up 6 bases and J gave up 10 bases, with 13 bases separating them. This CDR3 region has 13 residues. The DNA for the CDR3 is TGTGCCAGCAGGGGACCGCGGGCCTCACCCCTCCACTTT. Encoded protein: CASRGPRASPLHF.

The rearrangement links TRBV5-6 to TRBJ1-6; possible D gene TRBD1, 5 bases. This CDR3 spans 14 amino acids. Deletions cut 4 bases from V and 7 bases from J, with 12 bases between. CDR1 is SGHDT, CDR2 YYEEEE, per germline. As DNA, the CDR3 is TGTGCCAGCAGCCAGGGACGGAAAAATTCACCCCTCCACTTT. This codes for CASSQGRKNSPLHF.

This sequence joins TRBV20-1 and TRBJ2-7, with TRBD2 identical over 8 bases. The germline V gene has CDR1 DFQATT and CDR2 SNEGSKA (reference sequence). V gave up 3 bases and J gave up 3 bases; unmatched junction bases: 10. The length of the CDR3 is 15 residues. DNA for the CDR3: TGCAGTGCTAGTGCCCCCTTAGCGGGGAACTACGAGCAGTACTTC. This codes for CSASAPLAGNYEQYF.

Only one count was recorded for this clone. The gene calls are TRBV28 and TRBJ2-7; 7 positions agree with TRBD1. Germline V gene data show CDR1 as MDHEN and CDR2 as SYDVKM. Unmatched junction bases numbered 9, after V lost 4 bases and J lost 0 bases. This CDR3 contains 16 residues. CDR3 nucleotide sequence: TGTGCCAGCAGTTCTCCCGTGGACAGGACCTCCTACGAGCAGTACTTC. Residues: CASSSPVDRTSYEQYF.

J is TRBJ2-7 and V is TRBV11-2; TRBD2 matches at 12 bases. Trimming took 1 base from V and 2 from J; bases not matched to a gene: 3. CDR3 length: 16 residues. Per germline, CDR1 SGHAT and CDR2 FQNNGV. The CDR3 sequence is CASSLATSGRPYEQYF. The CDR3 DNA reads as TGTGCCAGCAGCTTAGCGACTAGCGGGAGACCCTACGAGCAGTACTTC.

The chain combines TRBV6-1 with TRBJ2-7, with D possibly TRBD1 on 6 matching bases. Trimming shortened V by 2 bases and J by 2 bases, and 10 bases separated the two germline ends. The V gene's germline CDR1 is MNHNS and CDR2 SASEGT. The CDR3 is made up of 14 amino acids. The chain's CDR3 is CASSEYRVTYEQYF. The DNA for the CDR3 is TGTGCCAGCAGTGAATACAGGGTTACCTACGAGCAGTACTTC.

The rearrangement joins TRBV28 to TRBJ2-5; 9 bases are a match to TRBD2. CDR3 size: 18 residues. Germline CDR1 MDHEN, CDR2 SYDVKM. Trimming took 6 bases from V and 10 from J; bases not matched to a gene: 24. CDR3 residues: CASRETRVRSSGAVDQYF. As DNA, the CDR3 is TGTGCCAGCAGAGAAACGCGTGTCCGGTCTAGCGGGGCGGTTGACCAGTACTTC.

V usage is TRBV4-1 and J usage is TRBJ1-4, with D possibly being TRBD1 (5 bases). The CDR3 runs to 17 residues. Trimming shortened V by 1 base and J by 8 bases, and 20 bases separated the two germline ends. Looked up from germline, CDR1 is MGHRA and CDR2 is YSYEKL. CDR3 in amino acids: CASSQGTTRASGEKLFF. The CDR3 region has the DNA TGCGCCAGCAGCCAAGGAACAACCAGGGCCTCGGGAGAAAAACTGTTTTTT.

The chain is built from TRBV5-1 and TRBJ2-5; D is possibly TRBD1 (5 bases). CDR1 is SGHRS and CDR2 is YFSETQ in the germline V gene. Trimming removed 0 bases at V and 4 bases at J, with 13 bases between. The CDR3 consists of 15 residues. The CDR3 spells CASSLGTSNPETQYF. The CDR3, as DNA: TGCGCCAGCAGCTTGGGGACAAGCAACCCAGAGACCCAGTACTTC.

The CDR3 DNA sequence: TGTGCCTGGAGTGGGCTAGCGATCCACAATGAGCAGTTCTTC. Translation gives CAWSGLAIHNEQFF. The chain uses TRBV30 and TRBJ2-1, with D possibly TRBD2 on 6 matching bases. Trimming removed 1 base from V and 5 bases from J, with 12 bases in between. Germline loops: CDR1 GTSNPN, CDR2 SVGIG (reference sequence). There are 14 residues in the CDR3.

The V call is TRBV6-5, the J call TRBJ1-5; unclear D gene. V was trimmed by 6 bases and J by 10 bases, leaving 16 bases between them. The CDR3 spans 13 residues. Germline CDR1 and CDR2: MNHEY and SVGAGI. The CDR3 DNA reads TGTGCCAGCAGAGAGGGCCCGGGTTTTCCCCAGCATTTT. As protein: CASREGPGFPQHF.

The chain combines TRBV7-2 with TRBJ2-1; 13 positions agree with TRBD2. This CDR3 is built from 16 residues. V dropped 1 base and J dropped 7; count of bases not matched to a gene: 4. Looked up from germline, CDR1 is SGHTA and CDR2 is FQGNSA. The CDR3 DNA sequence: TGTGCCAGCAGCTTAGGGACTAGCGGGAGAGAGAATGAGCAGTTCTTC. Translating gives CASSLGTSGRENEQFF.

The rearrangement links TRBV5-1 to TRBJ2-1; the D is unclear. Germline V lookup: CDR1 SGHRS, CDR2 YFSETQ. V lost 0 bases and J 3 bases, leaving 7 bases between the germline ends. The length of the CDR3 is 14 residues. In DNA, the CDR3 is TGCGCCAGCAGCTTGGACAGTGACTACAATGAGCAGTTCTTC. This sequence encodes CASSLDSDYNEQFF.

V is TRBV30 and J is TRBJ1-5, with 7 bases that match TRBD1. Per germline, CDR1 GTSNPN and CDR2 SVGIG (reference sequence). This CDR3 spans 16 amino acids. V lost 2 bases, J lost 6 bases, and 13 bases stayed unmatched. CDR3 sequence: CAWSLRDSITGQPQHF. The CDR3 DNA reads TGTGCCTGGAGTCTTAGGGACAGTATAACTGGTCAGCCCCAGCATTTT.